The 3 T cell receptor beta chains reported below all come from one sample, sequenced in a study of CD8 T cells in Susac syndrome. Reverse transcription of about 0.45 to 1 ug RNA used random hexamers. MiXCR, applied by TCRdb to the immunoSEQ multiplex PCR reads, yields one record per CDR3 protein. The repertoire holds approximately 200,000 distinct CDR3 sequences, around 95% seen once, with around 0.09% in the top ten. Sequenced input: CD4+ T cells from PBMCs. These receptors originate from a human donor with multiple sclerosis.

The chain couples TRBV3-1 to TRBJ1-2; tentatively, D is TRBD1 (6 bases). V was shortened by 0 bases and J by 8 bases, with 10 bases between the two germline ends. The CDR3 length is 13 residues. Germline V lookup: CDR1 LGHDT, CDR2 YNNKEL (reference sequence). This CDR3 reads CASSQDPGVGYTF. The CDR3 nucleotides read TGTGCCAGCAGCCAAGATCCAGGGGTGGGCTACACCTTC.

The sample holds a few counts of this clonotype. The chain links TRBV9 to TRBJ1-3; D is undetermined. Trimming took 0 bases from V and 0 from J, leaving 10 bases between them. Germline V gene sequence: CDR1 SGDLS, CDR2 YYNGEE. This CDR3 region has 16 residues. The CDR3 nucleotides are TGTGCCAGCAGCGTAGTTGGCAGAGCCTCTGGAAACACCATATATTTT. Its translation is CASSVVGRASGNTIYF.

V gene TRBV7-2 combines with J gene TRBJ1-1, with D uncertain. Germline CDR1 SGHTA, CDR2 FQGNSA. V was shortened by 5 bases and J by 0 bases, with 10 bases between the two germline ends. This CDR3 has 14 residues. This CDR3 reads CASSPDGLNTEAFF. The CDR3 DNA follows: TGTGCCAGCAGCCCAGACGGGCTGAACACTGAAGCTTTCTTT. The variable domain in full, completed from reference TRBV7-2 and TRBJ1-1, reads GAGVSQSPSNKVTEKGKDVELRCDPISGHTALYWYRQSLGQGLEFLIYFQGNSAPDKSGLPSDRFSAERTGGSVSTLTIQRTQQEDSAVYLCASSPDGLNTEAFFGQGTRLTVV.